The entry below describes one T cell receptor (beta chain). Its antigen target is currently unknown. The read ends 3 residues before the CDR3 terminus; that terminus is restored from the germline J gene. Every participant had a single incident cervical HPV16 infection, and prevalent HPV16 infections were excluded. Cervical HPV DNA was detected with MY09/MY11 PCR, and genotyping was done with dot-blot hybridization. Fifteen mL of heparinized blood were centrifuged, and the buffy coat was split into aliquots, frozen at -30 degrees C, and then kept at -80 degrees C. Genomic DNA was extracted from buffy coat specimens using QIAGEN kits. Sequences KGHSH (CDR1) and LQKENI (CDR2) are obtained from the germline V gene. There are 14 amino acids in the CDR3, from cysteine to phenylalanine inclusive. Shown are 33 bases from within the CDR3, in frame from base 1. Trimming leaves V shorter by 0 bases and J shorter by 9 bases, with the junction holding 4 bases beyond the gene matches.

The sample is drawn from a study of T cells in women clearing cervical HPV infection (dated by TCRdb to between 2017 and 2018). For the wider study: Cases were roughly 23 women with histologically confirmed HPV16-related CIN3 or worse, including a couple of invasive cancers. The controls were about 26 women whose single incident HPV16 infection cleared within 12 months with no development of precancer or cancer. Blood from cases was collected at the visit where the lesion was first found, while blood from controls was collected once the infection could no longer be detected. Among cases, blood sampling occurred a median of roughly 150 days after lesion detection, with an interquartile range of roughly 85 to 220 days. HLA typing was available for only a few women, so HLA type could not be excluded as a confounder. An exploratory proof-of-principle case-control study, nested within the Guanacaste HPV Natural History Study in Costa Rica, was conducted to compare TCR repertoires across cervical HPV16 outcomes. Cases and controls were matched on age within five years and on year of sample collection. A median age of approximately 34 years was observed in cases versus 37 to 40 in controls, and no significant differences in baseline characteristics were found. In the parent cohort, some 10,000 women aged 18 or older were enrolled in Guanacaste, Costa Rica, during about 1993 to 1994 and were followed for six to seven years. Five blinded duplicates per group were added as quality controls, so that 60 or so samples were obtained: some 50 participants and some 10 replicates.

The immunoSEQ assay used multiplex PCR to amplify TCR beta CDR3 regions from an average of approximately 1,200 ng of genomic DNA per sample. The assay corrected primer bias using a complete synthetic TCR repertoire to establish an amplification baseline. The amplicons were sequenced using the Illumina platform. Regarding the original processing steps: Error correction of the sequences involved clustering with frequency ratios plus a modified nearest-neighbor algorithm, after which the sequences were analyzed in the immunoSEQ Analyzer using IMGT gene definitions. At each rarefaction depth, TCR richness and evenness were averaged over 20 rarefaction repeats, and samples with fewer sequences than the depth were excluded. Wilcoxon rank sum tests with FDR correction were used to compare relative abundances of V, D and J genes between the groups. Blinded duplicates gave an intraclass correlation of around 95% for TCR richness and an average of 76.4% across 70 or so gene segments. TCRdb obtained this table from immuneACCESS and retained in-frame rearrangements with V and J assigned. These tables miss some clones; where compared with another copy, unresolved V genes account for less than half of the shortfall, and the remainder is unexplained. V and J calls plus clone size are reproduced from that table; the DNA served to infer D and trimming. This specimen's table enumerates about 48,000 clones. The top ten clonotypes cover about 1.6% of the sample.

What the study reported, not specific to this receptor: Across sequencing depths, CIN3+ cases showed significantly higher TCR repertoire richness than controls, but evenness did not differ between the groups. Cases had lower TRBV6-7 relative abundance than controls (approximately 0.11% versus 0.16%; Bonferroni P = 0.0008). Random forest classifiers combining richness and V gene abundances distinguished cases from controls with an estimated AUC of more than 0.8. Because the number of T cells in each sample was unknown, differences in richness could reflect differing T-cell content rather than repertoire biology. The cross-sectional design could not show whether associations preceded infection or resulted from it; effector/memory subsets and HPV-specific T cells were not isolated.

The source is a woman between 18 and 69 years old with a cervical HPV16 infection that either progressed to CIN3+ or cleared (not recorded which). The sample taken for sequencing was blood buffy coat. In this chain, TRBV18 is recombined with TRBJ2-1, and 8 bases in between align with TRBD2. The DNA read from the CDR3 is TGTGCCAGCTCACCACCCGGACTAGCTGGTGAG. The encoded protein is CASSPPGLAGE. The CDR3 as a whole reads CASSPPGLAGEQFF.